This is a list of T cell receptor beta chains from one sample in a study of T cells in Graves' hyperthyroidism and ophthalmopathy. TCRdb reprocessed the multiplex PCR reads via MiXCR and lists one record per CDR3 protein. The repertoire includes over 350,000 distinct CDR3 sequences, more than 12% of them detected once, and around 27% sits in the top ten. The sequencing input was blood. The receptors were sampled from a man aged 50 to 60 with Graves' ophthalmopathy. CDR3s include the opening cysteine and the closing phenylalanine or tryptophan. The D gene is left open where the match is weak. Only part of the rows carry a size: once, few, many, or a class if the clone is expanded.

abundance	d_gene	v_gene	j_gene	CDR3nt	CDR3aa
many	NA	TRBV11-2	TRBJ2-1	TGTGCCAGCAGCTTAGAGGGCGGGTCGGGTTACAATGAGCAGTTCTTC	CASSLEGGSGYNEQFF
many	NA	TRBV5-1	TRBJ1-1	TGCGCCAGCAGCTTGTGGGGTCAGAGTGAAGCTTTCTTT	CASSLWGQSEAFF
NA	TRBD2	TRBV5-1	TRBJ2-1	TGCGCCAGCAGCTTGGCCGGGACTAGCGGGAGTTTCTACAATGAGCAGTTCTTC	CASSLAGTSGSFYNEQFF
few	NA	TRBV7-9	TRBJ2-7	TGTGCCAGCAGCACTAACCTGGGCTCCGACGAGCAGTACTTC	CASSTNLGSDEQYF
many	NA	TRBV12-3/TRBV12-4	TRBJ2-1	TGTGCCAGCAGTTTTGATGAGCAGTTCTTC	CASSFDEQFF
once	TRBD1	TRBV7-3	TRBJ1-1	TGTGCCAGCAGCTTAGGACCGCCCGGGACAGGGGAAGAAGCTTTCTTT	CASSLGPPGTGEEAFF
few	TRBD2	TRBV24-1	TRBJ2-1	TGTGCCACCAGTGACTCCGGACTAGTCCGAGATCGGAACAATGAGCAGTTCTTC	CATSDSGLVRDRNNEQFF
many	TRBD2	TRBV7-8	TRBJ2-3	TGTGCCAGCAGCTTACAAGCGGGATTGGGAAAAGATACGCAGTATTTT	CASSLQAGLGKDTQYF
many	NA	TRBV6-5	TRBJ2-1	TGTGCCAGCAGTTCTCTGTTGTCAGGGACCTACAATGAGCAGTTCTTC	CASSSLLSGTYNEQFF
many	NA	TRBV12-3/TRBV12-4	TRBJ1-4	TGTGCCAGCAGTTTATCGGCAGCAACTAATGAAAAACTGTTTTTT	CASSLSAATNEKLFF
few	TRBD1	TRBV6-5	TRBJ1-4	TGTGCCAGCAGTTTCGAGGGACAGGGGGCTAATGAAAAACTGTTTTTT	CASSFEGQGANEKLFF
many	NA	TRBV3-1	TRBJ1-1	TGTGCCAGCAGACAAGTAAGTAGGGGTACTGAAGCTTTCTTT	CASRQVSRGTEAFF
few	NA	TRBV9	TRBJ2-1	TGTGCCAGCAGCGTGATGGGTCGGAGCTCCTACAATGAGCAGTTCTTC	CASSVMGRSSYNEQFF
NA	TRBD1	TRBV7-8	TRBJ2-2	TGTGCCAGCAGCCTCCCCTGGCCCAGGGGGCGGACCGGGGAGCTGTTTTTT	CASSLPWPRGRTGELFF
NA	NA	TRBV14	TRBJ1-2	TGTGCCAGCAGCCAGGCCCCTGGATATGGCTACACCTTC	CASSQAPGYGYTF
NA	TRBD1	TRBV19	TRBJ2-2	TGTGCCAGTAGTAAAATATGGACAGGGGGAGGCTCGAACACCGGGGAGCTGTTTTTT	CASSKIWTGGGSNTGELFF
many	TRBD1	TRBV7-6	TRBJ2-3	TGTGCCAGCAGCCTACACAGGGGAAGGGCAGATACGCAGTATTTT	CASSLHRGRADTQYF
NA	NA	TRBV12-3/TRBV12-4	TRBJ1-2	TGTGCCAGCAGCCTGGACAGTGAGGTGGCTGGCTACACCTTC	CASSLDSEVAGYTF
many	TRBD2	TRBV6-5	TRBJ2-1	TGTGCCAGCAGTTACGCGCTAGCGGTTAATGAGCAGTTCTTC	CASSYALAVNEQFF
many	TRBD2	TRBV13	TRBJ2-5	TGTGCCAGCAGTCCCAGCGGGACGTACCAAGAGACCCAGTACTTC	CASSPSGTYQETQYF
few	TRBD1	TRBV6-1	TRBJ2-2	TGTGCCAGCAGTGTGGATGGCCAGGGACAGGGGGCGATTACCGGGGAGCTGTTTTTT	CASSVDGQGQGAITGELFF
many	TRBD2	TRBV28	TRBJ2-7	TGTGCCAGCAGTTTACTAGCGGGAGGGCCCCACGAGCAGTACTTC	CASSLLAGGPHEQYF
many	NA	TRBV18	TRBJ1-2	TGTGCCAGCTCACCAAGGGGCTCTTCTAACTATGGCTACACCTTC	CASSPRGSSNYGYTF
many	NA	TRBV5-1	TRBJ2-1	TGCGCCAGCAGCCTTTACGGAAGAACCAATGAGCAGTTCTTC	CASSLYGRTNEQFF
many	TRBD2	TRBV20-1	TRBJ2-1	TGCAGTGCTAGAGATCGGACTAGCGGGAGTTCCTACAATGAGCAGTTCTTC	CSARDRTSGSSYNEQFF
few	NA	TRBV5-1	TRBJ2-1	TGCGCCAGCAGCTTGGGTGGGAAGGACTCCTACAATGAGCAGTTCTTC	CASSLGGKDSYNEQFF
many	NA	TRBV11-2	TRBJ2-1	TGTGCCAGCAGCTTATTGAGTTTCTACAATGAGCAGTTCTTC	CASSLLSFYNEQFF
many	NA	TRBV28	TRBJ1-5	TGTGCCAGCAGTCGAGAGGACCTTAGCAATCAGCCCCAGCATTTT	CASSREDLSNQPQHF
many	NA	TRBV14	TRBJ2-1	TGTGCCAGCAGCCAAGATCTAGCCAGGGATGAGCAGTTCTTC	CASSQDLARDEQFF
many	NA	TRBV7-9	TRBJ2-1	TGTGCCAGCAGCTCCGCTGGGGGCCAATACAATGAGCAGTTCTTC	CASSSAGGQYNEQFF
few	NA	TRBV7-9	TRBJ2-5	TGTGCCAGCAGTTCGCTGGGACGGCGATCGGAGACCCAGTACTTC	CASSSLGRRSETQYF
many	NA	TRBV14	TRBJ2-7	TGTGCCAGCAGCCAAGATCTGGCCATCGACTACGAGCAGTACTTC	CASSQDLAIDYEQYF
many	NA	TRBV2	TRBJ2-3	TGTGCCAGCAGTCAGCTAGCAGATACGCAGTATTTT	CASSQLADTQYF
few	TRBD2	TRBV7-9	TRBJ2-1	TGTGCCAGCAGCTCCGGGACTAGCGGAGGCTCCTACAATGAGCAGTTCTTC	CASSSGTSGGSYNEQFF
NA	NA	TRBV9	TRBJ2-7	TGTGCCAGCAGCTCCGGGACAAACTCCTACGAGCAGTACTTC	CASSSGTNSYEQYF
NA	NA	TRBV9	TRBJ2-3	TGTGCCAGCAGCGCCCTTGCAGCGGGCCTTCAAGATACGCAGTATTTT	CASSALAAGLQDTQYF
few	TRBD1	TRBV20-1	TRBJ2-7	TGCAGTACACCCCTGACCCCCCCACGGACAGGGGCCTTCTATGAGCAGTACTTC	CSTPLTPPRTGAFYEQYF
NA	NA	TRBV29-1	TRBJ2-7	TGCAGCGTTGAAGGTTCGGCGGGACTTCGAGAGCAGTACTTC	CSVEGSAGLREQYF
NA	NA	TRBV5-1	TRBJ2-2	TGCGCCAGCAGCTCCAAACAGATAACCGGGGAGCTGTTTTTT	CASSSKQITGELFF
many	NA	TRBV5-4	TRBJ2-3	TGTGCCAGCAGCGACCCCCGGTGTCCTATGGGAAACGCAGATACGCAGTATTTT	CASSDPRCPMGNADTQYF
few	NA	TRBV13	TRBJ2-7	TGTGCCAGCAGCACTCGGCGTGGGGCCCTGAACTCCTACGAGCAGTACTTC	CASSTRRGALNSYEQYF
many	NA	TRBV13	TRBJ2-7	TGTGCCAGCAGCCCCGGACGACGGCCATACGAGCAGTACTTC	CASSPGRRPYEQYF